Below are 3 T cell receptor beta chains sequenced from a single sample in a study of blood T cell repertoires in COVID-19. Profiling relied on immunoSEQ multiplex PCR, and the TCRdb table lists in-frame clones only, not all of them. This table holds some 100,000 clones, around 90% found once. Sample: peripheral blood. Receptors were obtained from a man in his forties or fifties with COVID-19, enrolled during active disease.

J is TRBJ2-7 and V is TRBV7-8; D might be TRBD2 (7 bases). In germline, CDR1 is SGHVS, CDR2 FQNEAQ. Between the trimmed V and J ends, which lost 1 base and 6 bases, there was a span of 19 bases. The CDR3 has 16 residues. CDR3 nucleotide sequence: TGTGCCAGCAGCTTAGGAGATCTTAGGGGGGGGCGCGAGCAGTACTTC. It encodes CASSLGDLRGGREQYF.

The V call is TRBV27, the J call TRBJ2-2; TRBD1 matches 7 bases. CDR3 length equals 16 residues. With 2 bases clipped from V and 2 bases from J, the junction kept 5 bases outside the gene matches. Germline V gives CDR1 MNHEY, CDR2 SMNVEV (reference sequence). In DNA, the CDR3 is TGTGCCAGCAGTTTAATAGGGACAGTTAACACCGGGGAGCTGTTTTTT. Protein sequence: CASSLIGTVNTGELFF.

CDR3 DNA: TGTGCCAGCAGCCGACAGGGGGAAACTGGCTACACCTTC. This encodes CASSRQGETGYTF. This chain uses TRBV5-4 with TRBJ1-2; 9 bases agree with TRBD1. Germline CDR1 SGHNT, CDR2 YYREEE (reference sequence). The CDR3 spans 13 residues. V gave up 4 bases and J gave up 7 bases; unmatched junction bases: 5.